This T cell receptor beta chain stems from a study of blood T cell repertoires in COVID-19. On the study more broadly: COVID-19 samples, acute and convalescent, were from the United States, Italy and Spain. PBMCs, B-cell-depleted T cells, or T cells provided the cDNA or gDNA that made up the material.

The J segment lost 11 bases and the V segment lost 6 bases, leaving 8 bases of the junction unmatched. This CDR3 has 12 amino acids. Germline V gene lookup returns CDR1 SGHAT and CDR2 FQNNGV. The protocol was immunoSEQ multiplex PCR, while the TCRdb copy is restricted to in-frame clones and leaves out a portion. The sample shows 200,000 to 250,000 clones, approximately 80% of them seen only once. The sequencing sample was made of peripheral blood. This sequence joins TRBV11-2 and TRBJ1-1; TRBD1 aligns across 8 bases. This sequence was found in a woman older than 75 with COVID-19, enrolled during active disease. CDR3 DNA sequence: TGTGCCAGCAGTACCGGGACAGGAGGCGCTTTCTTT. Encoded protein: CASSTGTGGAFF.